These 28 T cell receptor beta chains were sequenced from one sample in a study of shared clonotypes between healthy human individuals. TCRdb's table, derived via immunoSEQ multiplex PCR, lists solely in-frame clones and lacks some. This sample yields 550,000 to 700,000 clones, of which more than 70% are seen a single time; 1.5% to 2% belongs to the top ten. Sequencing was performed on memory CD4+ T cells sorted from blood. As to subset: CD45RA-negative fraction. Receptor source: a woman between 25 and 40 years old in good health.

The chain has TRBV30 and TRBJ2-2; D not certain. CDR1 GTSNPN and CDR2 SVGIG come from the germline V gene (reference sequence). The CDR3 runs to 13 residues. V lost 3 bases, J lost 3 bases, and 8 bases lay in between. The CDR3 protein is CAWRDQDTGELFF. The CDR3 DNA is TGTGCCTGGAGAGATCAAGACACCGGGGAGCTGTTTTTT.

The chain links TRBV10-2 to TRBJ2-7, with 8 bases matching TRBD1. V dropped 6 bases and J dropped 3; count of bases not matched to a gene: 10. This CDR3 region has 15 residues. Germline loops: CDR1 WSHSY, CDR2 SAAADI. This CDR3 is CASRPQGAKFYEQYF. As DNA, the CDR3 is TGCGCCAGCAGGCCCCAGGGGGCGAAGTTCTACGAGCAGTACTTC.

This clone has more than one count but fewer than ten. The rearrangement joins TRBV30 to TRBJ2-5; maybe TRBD1 (6 bases). CDR1 and CDR2 from the germline V gene are GTSNPN and SVGIG (reference sequence). The CDR3 extends over 11 amino acids. Trimming left V 5 bases short and J 2 bases short, with 6 bases between. The CDR3 DNA is TGTGCCTGGCAGGGGCAAGAGACCCAGTACTTC. This gives the protein CAWQGQETQYF.

The V and J genes are TRBV29-1 and TRBJ2-4, with unresolved D. Trimming left V 4 bases short and J 3 bases short, with 22 bases between. Looked up from germline, CDR1 is SQVTM and CDR2 is ANQGSEA. The CDR3 extends over 17 amino acids. CDR3 region: CSVVTTASLDGKNIQYF. The CDR3 region has the DNA TGCAGCGTTGTAACCACAGCTTCTCTGGATGGCAAAAACATTCAGTACTTC.

This chain uses TRBV7-9 with TRBJ2-3; D ambiguous. CDR3 length: 11 residues. Germline assignment: CDR1 SEHNR and CDR2 FQNEAQ (reference sequence). The V and J ends lost 7 bases and 1 base respectively, with 3 bases between them. CDR3 residues: CASTRTDTQYF. The CDR3 DNA follows: TGTGCCAGCACTCGCACAGATACGCAGTATTTT.

In this sample, this clone turned up a few times. This chain links TRBV5-1 with TRBJ2-7; 7 nucleotides match TRBD2. V was pared by 0 bases and J by 0 bases, with 3 bases of the junction left unmatched. Germline CDR1 SGHRS, CDR2 YFSETQ. This CDR3 is 15 amino acids long. CDR3 DNA sequence: TGCGCCAGCAGCTTGGAAGCGGGGCCCTCCTACGAGCAGTACTTC. Protein sequence: CASSLEAGPSYEQYF. The variable domain in full, completed from reference TRBV5-1 and TRBJ2-7, reads KAGVTQTPRYLIKTRGQQVTLSCSPISGHRSVSWYQQTPGQGLQFLFEYFSETQRNKGNFPGRFSGRQFSNSRSEMNVSTLELGDSALYLCASSLEAGPSYEQYFGPGTRLTVT.

The rearrangement uses TRBV27 and TRBJ2-1, with 11 nucleotides matching TRBD2. After removal of 6 bases from V and 5 bases from J, the junction contained 6 bases not matched to a gene. Germline CDR1 is MNHEY and CDR2 is SMNVEV (reference sequence). This CDR3 has 15 residues. The CDR3 sequence is CASRSSGRVHNEQFF. CDR3 nucleotide sequence: TGTGCCAGCAGGAGTAGCGGGAGGGTCCACAATGAGCAGTTCTTC.

This chain's CDR3 is CASSLPDRGDKQYF. CDR3 sequence (DNA): TGTGCCAGCAGTTTACCGGACAGGGGCGATAAGCAGTACTTC. The J gene is TRBJ2-7, the V gene TRBV28; 9 nucleotides match TRBD1. The ends lost 2 bases at V and 8 bases at J; junction bases unmatched: 7. Germline-derived CDR1 and CDR2 are MDHEN and SYDVKM. The CDR3 length is 14 residues. Combining the CDR3 with reference TRBV28 and TRBJ2-7 gives the whole variable domain DVKVTQSSRYLVKRTGEKVFLECVQDMDHENMFWYRQDPGLGLRLIYFSYDVKMKEKGDIPEGYSVSREKKERFSLILESASTNQTSMYLCASSLPDRGDKQYFGPGTRLTVT.

The chain employs TRBV25-1 and TRBJ2-3; maybe TRBD2 (6 bases). The length of the CDR3 is 13 residues. Between the trimmed V and J ends, which lost 1 base and 6 bases, there was a span of 8 bases. In germline, CDR1 is MGHDK, CDR2 SYGVNS. The CDR3 reads CASSELGRDTQYF. In nucleotides, the CDR3 is TGTGCCAGCAGTGAATTAGGGAGGGATACGCAGTATTTT.

As concerns this clone: The identical CDR3 is also encoded by other nucleotide sequences in the sample. V gene TRBV2 combines with J gene TRBJ1-1; no clear D gene. Per the germline V gene, CDR1 is SNHLY and CDR2 is FYNNEI. V lost 2 bases, J lost 4 bases, and 5 bases lay in between. The CDR3 covers 12 residues. Here the CDR3 DNA reads TGTGCCAGCAGTGAACGGGGCACTGAAGCTTTCTTT. It is translated as CASSERGTEAFF.

This chain uses TRBV7-2 with TRBJ1-4, with 8 positions matching TRBD1. V shed 3 bases, J shed 5 bases, and the junction held 2 bases outside the gene matches. CDR1 is SGHTA and CDR2 is FQGNSA in the germline V gene. CDR3 length equals 14 residues. The CDR3 bases are TGTGCCAGCAGCTTCAGGGGGCTCAATGAAAAACTGTTTTTT. Translation gives CASSFRGLNEKLFF.

The V and J genes are TRBV6-1 and TRBJ2-7; perhaps TRBD1 as D (5 bases). Trimming took off 7 bases at V and 2 bases at J, with 18 bases between the two ends. Germline CDR1 is MNHNS and CDR2 is SASEGT. This CDR3 comprises 15 residues. The CDR3 nucleotides are TGTGCCAGCACCCGAGGAGCAGGGCCGACCTACGAGCAGTACTTC. As protein: CASTRGAGPTYEQYF.

The rearrangement links TRBV6-5 to TRBJ2-1; D not certain. CDR3 length: 15 amino acids. Germline values: CDR1 MNHEY, CDR2 SVGAGI. Deletions cut 6 bases from V and 0 bases from J, with 12 bases between. The CDR3 nucleotides are TGTGCCAGCAGCCTGGACCGGAGCTCCTACAATGAGCAGTTCTTC. It specifies CASSLDRSSYNEQFF.

The chain carries TRBV27 and TRBJ2-1; TRBD2 agrees at 12 bases. Trimming cost V 1 base and J 8 bases; bases outside gene matches: 12. The CDR3 sequence is 18 residues long. Germline V CDR1 and CDR2: MNHEY, SMNVEV (reference sequence). CDR3: CASSLLPVASGRAHEQFF. CDR3 nucleotide sequence: TGTGCCAGCAGTTTATTACCCGTGGCTAGCGGGAGGGCCCATGAGCAGTTCTTC.

In nucleotides, the CDR3 is TGTGCCAGCTTATCGCACCTGGGACTCTTTGAAAAACTGTTTTTT. Protein sequence: CASLSHLGLFEKLFF. J is TRBJ1-4 and V is TRBV6-1, with TRBD1 as a possible D gene (5 bases). The V end was cut by 8 bases, the J end by 7 bases, with 20 bases between. The CDR3 spans 15 residues. From germline, CDR1 is MNHNS and CDR2 SASEGT.

The chain couples TRBV4-1 to TRBJ1-3, with D unresolved. The V gene's germline CDR1 is MGHRA and CDR2 YSYEKL. V was clipped by 0 bases and J by 0 bases, with 12 bases between them. CDR3 length: 17 residues. In DNA form, the CDR3 reads TGCGCCAGCAGCCAAGATGGTTCAGAGAGCTCTGGAAACACCATATATTTT. This gives the protein CASSQDGSESSGNTIYF.

This chain joins TRBV7-9 and TRBJ2-1, with a possible D match to TRBD2 (6 bases). The CDR3 is 14 amino acids. The V end lost 8 bases, the J end lost 7 bases, and 18 bases lay between the germline ends. Germline V lookup: CDR1 SEHNR, CDR2 FQNEAQ (reference sequence). The CDR3 DNA follows: TGTGCCAGCCTAGAGGAGCGGGTTACGAATGAGCAGTTCTTC. Translated, it gives CASLEERVTNEQFF.

The chain has TRBV19 and TRBJ2-6; maybe TRBD1 (5 bases). The CDR3 has 16 residues. V was cut by 3 bases and J by 1 base, with 10 bases left in between. Germline values: CDR1 LNHDA, CDR2 SQIVND (reference sequence). The CDR3: CASSMDKGSGANVLTF. DNA of the CDR3: TGTGCCAGTAGTATGGATAAGGGGTCTGGGGCCAACGTCCTGACTTTC.

The count of this clone is one. This chain connects TRBV4-2 to TRBJ1-5, with 7 bases fitting TRBD1. Germline V gene data show CDR1 as LGHNA and CDR2 as YNFKEQ. V shed 0 bases and J 5 bases; nucleotides not matched to a gene: 4. The CDR3 consists of 15 residues. The CDR3 reads CASSQDTGADQPQHF. The CDR3 nucleotides are TGTGCCAGCAGCCAAGATACAGGGGCGGATCAGCCCCAGCATTTT.

This clone was seen repeatedly, ten times or more. This sequence joins TRBV4-1 and TRBJ2-1; 11 nucleotides align to TRBD1. The CDR3 extends over 14 amino acids. J gave up 8 bases and V 2 bases, and 2 bases lay outside the gene matches. Germline CDR1 MGHRA, CDR2 YSYEKL. The chain's CDR3 is CASSQRDRGYEQFF. CDR3 DNA sequence: TGCGCCAGCAGCCAACGGGACAGGGGGTATGAGCAGTTCTTC.

V is TRBV19 and J is TRBJ2-1, with D perhaps given as TRBD1 or TRBD2 (5 bases each). CDR3 length equals 14 residues. CDR1 is LNHDA, CDR2 SQIVND, per germline (reference sequence). Trimming removed 3 bases at V and 0 bases at J, with 6 bases between. CDR3 in amino acids: CASSMGDSYNEQFF. DNA for the CDR3: TGTGCCAGTAGTATGGGGGACTCCTACAATGAGCAGTTCTTC. Full variable domain (outside the CDR3, taken from reference TRBV19 and TRBJ2-1): DGGITQSPKYLFRKEGQNVTLSCEQNLNHDAMYWYRQDPGQGLRLIYYSQIVNDFQKGDIAEGYSVSREKKESFPLTVTSAQKNPTAFYLCASSMGDSYNEQFFGPGTRLTVL.

The V and J genes are TRBV18 and TRBJ1-2; the D gene is possibly TRBD1 (6 bases). The CDR3 runs 14 residues. In germline, CDR1 is KGHSH, CDR2 LQKENI. V was cut by 3 bases and J by 2 bases, with 10 bases left in between. The CDR3, as DNA: TGTGCCAGCTCACCTCTCGGACAGAACTATGGCTACACCTTC. Translation gives CASSPLGQNYGYTF. Full variable domain (remainder filled in from reference TRBV18 and TRBJ1-2): NAGVMQNPRHLVRRRGQEARLRCSPMKGHSHVYWYRQLPEEGLKFMVYLQKENIIDESGMPKERFSAEFPKEGPSILRIQQVVRGDSAAYFCASSPLGQNYGYTFGSGTRLTVV.

The V and J genes are TRBV11-2 and TRBJ1-5; D perhaps matches TRBD1 (5 bases). This CDR3 comprises 13 residues. CDR1 SGHAT and CDR2 FQNNGV come from the germline V gene. Trimming removed 8 bases from V and 4 bases from J, with 12 bases in between. CDR3 protein: CASALGPNQPQHF. For the CDR3, the DNA is TGTGCCAGCGCCCTGGGGCCTAATCAGCCCCAGCATTTT.

This chain connects TRBV5-1 to TRBJ2-7; D possibly corresponds to TRBD2 (5 bases). V shed 4 bases and J shed 1 base, with 18 bases lying between them. The CDR3 extends over 16 amino acids. Germline CDR1 and CDR2: SGHRS and YFSETQ. The CDR3 here is CASSRAPGFASYEQYF. CDR3 nucleotides: TGCGCCAGCAGCAGGGCTCCGGGGTTTGCGTCCTACGAGCAGTACTTC.

The chain recombines TRBV5-1 with TRBJ1-2; TRBD1 matches at 10 bases. Germline lookup yields CDR1 SGHRS and CDR2 YFSETQ. Trimming took 3 bases from V and 8 from J; bases not matched to a gene: 10. CDR3 length: 15 residues. CDR3 loop: CASSSTGTGALGYTF. The CDR3 region has the DNA TGCGCCAGCAGCTCAACCGGGACAGGGGCCTTAGGCTACACCTTC. The variable domain in full, with the rest retrieved from reference TRBV5-1 and TRBJ1-2, is KAGVTQTPRYLIKTRGQQVTLSCSPISGHRSVSWYQQTPGQGLQFLFEYFSETQRNKGNFPGRFSGRQFSNSRSEMNVSTLELGDSALYLCASSSTGTGALGYTFGSGTRLTVV.

The rearrangement uses TRBV5-4 and TRBJ1-2, with 7 bases fitting TRBD1. CDR3 size: 15 residues. V was clipped by 2 bases and J by 2 bases; unmatched bases: 6. Per the germline V gene, CDR1 is SGHNT and CDR2 is YYREEE (reference sequence). This CDR3 reads CASSFRIGGNYGYTF. Here the CDR3 DNA reads TGTGCCAGCAGCTTCAGGATAGGGGGCAACTATGGCTACACCTTC.

This rearrangement joins TRBV11-1 to TRBJ2-1, with D tentatively TRBD1 or TRBD2 (6 bases each). The germline V and J ends were trimmed by 6 bases and 8 bases, with 14 bases remaining between them. The V gene's germline CDR1 is SGHAT and CDR2 FQDESV (reference sequence). CDR3 length: 13 amino acids. The CDR3 nucleotides are TGTGCCAGCAGGAGTACAGGGAGGCATGAGCAGTTCTTC. Its translation is CASRSTGRHEQFF. Full variable domain (outside the CDR3, taken from reference TRBV11-1 and TRBJ2-1): EAEVAQSPRYKITEKSQAVAFWCDPISGHATLYWYRQILGQGPELLVQFQDESVVDDSQLPKDRFSAERLKGVDSTLKIQPAELGDSAMYLCASRSTGRHEQFFGPGTRLTVL.

The V call is TRBV7-2, the J call TRBJ2-1; maybe TRBD2 (6 bases). The CDR3 spans 14 residues. Trimming pared 5 bases from V and 4 bases from J, leaving 12 bases between. CDR1 is SGHTA and CDR2 is FQGNSA in the germline V gene. The CDR3 region has the DNA TGTGCCAGCAGCCCGCGACTAGTTTACAATGAGCAGTTCTTC. It yields the protein CASSPRLVYNEQFF.